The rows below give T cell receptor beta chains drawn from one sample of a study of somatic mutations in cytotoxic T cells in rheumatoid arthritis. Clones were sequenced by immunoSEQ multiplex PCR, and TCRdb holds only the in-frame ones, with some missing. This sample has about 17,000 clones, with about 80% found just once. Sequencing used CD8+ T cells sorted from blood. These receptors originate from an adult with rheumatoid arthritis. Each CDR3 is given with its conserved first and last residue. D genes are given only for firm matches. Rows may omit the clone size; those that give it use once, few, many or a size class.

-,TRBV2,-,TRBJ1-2,CASSEEAAIGNYGYTF,TGTGCCAGCAGTGAGGAGGCGGCGATCGGGAACTATGGCTACACCTTC
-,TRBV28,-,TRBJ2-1,CASRPSSYNEQFF,TGTGCCAGCAGGCCGAGCTCCTACAATGAGCAGTTCTTC
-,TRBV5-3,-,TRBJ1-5,CARSLALPNQPQHF,TGTGCCAGAAGCTTGGCCTTGCCGAATCAGCCCCAGCATTTT
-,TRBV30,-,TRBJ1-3,CAWSEQGSTIYF,TGTGCCTGGAGTGAACAGGGAAGCACCATATATTTT
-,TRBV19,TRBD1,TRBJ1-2,CASSIRQGGLSYGYTF,TGTGCCAGTAGTATTCGTCAGGGGGGACTGAGCTATGGCTACACCTTC
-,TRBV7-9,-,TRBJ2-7,CASSQKSYEQYF,TGTGCCAGCAGCCAAAAAAGCTACGAGCAGTACTTC
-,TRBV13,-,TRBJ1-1,CASSPSLDGTEAFF,TGTGCCAGCAGCCCCTCCCTAGATGGGACTGAAGCTTTCTTT
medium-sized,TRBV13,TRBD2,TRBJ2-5,CASSGASGEETQYF,TGTGCCAGCAGCGGGGCTAGCGGAGAAGAGACCCAGTACTTC
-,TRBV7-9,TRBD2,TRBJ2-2,CASSLIAGVNTGELFF,TGTGCCAGCAGCTTAATAGCGGGAGTGAACACCGGGGAGCTGTTTTTT
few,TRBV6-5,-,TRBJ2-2,CASSHDINGELFF,TGTGCCAGCAGTCACGACATAAACGGGGAGCTGTTTTTT
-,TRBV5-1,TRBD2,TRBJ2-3,CASSLERGPEPTDTQYF,TGCGCCAGCAGCTTGGAGCGGGGTCCTGAACCCACAGATACGCAGTATTTT
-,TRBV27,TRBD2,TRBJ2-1,CASSLSLRGTIQFF,TGTGCCAGCAGTTTATCGCTTAGAGGGACTATACAGTTCTTC
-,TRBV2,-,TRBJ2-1,CATMGRKNEQFF,TGTGCCACCATGGGACGGAAAAATGAGCAGTTCTTC
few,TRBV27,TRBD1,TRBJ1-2,CASSSSGTGVYGYTF,TGTGCCAGCAGTTCGTCCGGGACAGGCGTGTATGGCTACACCTTC
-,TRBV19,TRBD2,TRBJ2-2,CASSIGLAGAGELFF,TGTGCCAGTAGTATCGGACTAGCGGGAGCCGGGGAGCTGTTTTTT
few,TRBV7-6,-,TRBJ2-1,CASSLAGGPNEQFF,TGTGCCAGCAGCTTAGCGGGGGGGCCAAATGAGCAGTTCTTC
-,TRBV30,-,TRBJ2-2,CAWRHGQKDTGELFF,TGTGCCTGGAGACACGGACAGAAAGACACCGGGGAGCTGTTTTTT
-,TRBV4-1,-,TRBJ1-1,CASSPDDLQGFTEAFF,TGCGCCAGCAGCCCGGACGACCTGCAGGGTTTCACTGAAGCTTTCTTT
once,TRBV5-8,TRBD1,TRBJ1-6,CASSPGGDRDYNSPLHF,TGTGCCAGCAGCCCGGGTGGGGACAGGGACTATAATTCACCCCTCCACTTT
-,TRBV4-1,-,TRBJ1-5,CASSSGSVPQHF,TGCGCCAGCAGTTCAGGGTCCGTGCCCCAGCATTTT
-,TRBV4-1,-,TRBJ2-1,CASSQDPPSAGSYNEQFF,TGCGCCAGCAGCCAAGATCCTCCAAGCGCTGGATCCTACAATGAGCAGTTCTTC
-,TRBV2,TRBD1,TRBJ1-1,CASSGSRGSTEAFF,TGTGCCAGCAGTGGGTCCAGGGGGAGCACTGAAGCTTTCTTT
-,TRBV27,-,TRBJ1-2,CASSPLQGHGYTF,TGTGCCAGCAGTCCCCTCCAGGGCCATGGCTACACCTTC
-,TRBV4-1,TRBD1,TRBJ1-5,CASSLVPGQANQPQHF,TGCGCCAGCAGCCTCGTCCCGGGACAGGCGAATCAGCCCCAGCATTTT
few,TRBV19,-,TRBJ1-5,CASSAMAGGNQPQHF,TGTGCCAGTAGTGCCATGGCCGGGGGCAATCAGCCCCAGCATTTT
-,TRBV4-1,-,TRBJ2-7,CASSQELGATYEQYF,TGCGCCAGCAGCCAAGAATTAGGGGCAACCTACGAGCAGTACTTC
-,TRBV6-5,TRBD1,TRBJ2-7,CASSYGTGSFEQYF,TGTGCCAGCAGTTATGGGACAGGGTCTTTCGAGCAGTACTTC
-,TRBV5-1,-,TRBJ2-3,CASRSGQGLADTQYF,TGCGCCAGCAGGAGCGGGCAGGGGTTGGCAGATACGCAGTATTTT
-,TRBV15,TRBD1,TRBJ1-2,CATSRDRGQGITVDGYTF,TGTGCCACCAGCAGAGATAGAGGACAGGGGATCACCGTCGATGGCTACACCTTC
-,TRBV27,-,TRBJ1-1,CASSSGQNTEAFF,TGTGCCAGCAGTTCAGGACAGAACACTGAAGCTTTCTTT
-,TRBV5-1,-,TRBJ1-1,CASSPPSNLNTEAFF,TGCGCCAGCAGCCCCCCCAGTAACTTGAACACTGAAGCTTTCTTT
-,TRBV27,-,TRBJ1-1,CASSLNLWANTEAFF,TGTGCCAGCAGTTTAAACTTATGGGCGAACACTGAAGCTTTCTTT
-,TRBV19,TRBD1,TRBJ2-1,CASSEDRGMNNEQFF,TGTGCCAGTAGTGAGGACAGGGGGATGAACAATGAGCAGTTCTTC
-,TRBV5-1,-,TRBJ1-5,CASSLGGDNQPQHF,TGCGCCAGCAGCTTGGGTGGAGACAATCAGCCCCAGCATTTT
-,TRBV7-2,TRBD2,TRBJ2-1,CASSLWTSDYNEQFF,TGTGCCAGCAGCTTATGGACTAGCGATTACAATGAGCAGTTCTTC
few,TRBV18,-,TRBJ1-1,CASSPRALNTEAFF,TGTGCCAGCTCACCAAGGGCCCTCAACACTGAAGCTTTCTTT
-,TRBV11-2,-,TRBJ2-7,CASSLLDGLFYEQYF,TGTGCCAGCAGCTTGTTGGACGGTTTATTCTACGAGCAGTACTTC
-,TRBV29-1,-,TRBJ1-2,CSVESYRVGGGYTF,TGCAGCGTTGAATCGTATCGGGTTGGGGGGGGCTACACCTTC
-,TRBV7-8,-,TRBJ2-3,CASSTAGQYTQYF,TGTGCCAGCAGCACGGCGGGCCAATACACGCAGTATTTT
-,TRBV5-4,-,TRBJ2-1,CASSYSPSGEQFF,TGTGCCAGCAGCTATAGTCCCTCGGGTGAGCAGTTCTTC
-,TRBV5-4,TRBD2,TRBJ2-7,CASSLEVGLAGSEQYF,TGTGCCAGCAGCTTGGAGGTGGGACTAGCGGGAAGCGAGCAGTACTTC
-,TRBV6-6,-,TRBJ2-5,CASSRYRTTQETQYF,TGTGCCAGCAGCAGATATAGGACTACTCAAGAGACCCAGTACTTC
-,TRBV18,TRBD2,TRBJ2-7,CASSPTSGRPSAYEQYF,TGTGCCAGCTCACCGACTAGCGGGAGACCCTCGGCATACGAGCAGTACTTC
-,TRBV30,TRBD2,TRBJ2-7,CAWRLAGGSYEQYF,TGTGCCTGGAGACTAGCGGGGGGTTCCTACGAGCAGTACTTC
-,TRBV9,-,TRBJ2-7,CASSPQGVAHEQYF,TGTGCCAGCAGCCCACAAGGAGTCGCCCACGAGCAGTACTTC
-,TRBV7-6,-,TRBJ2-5,CASSPEGGETQYF,TGTGCCAGCAGCCCCGAGGGTGGAGAGACCCAGTACTTC